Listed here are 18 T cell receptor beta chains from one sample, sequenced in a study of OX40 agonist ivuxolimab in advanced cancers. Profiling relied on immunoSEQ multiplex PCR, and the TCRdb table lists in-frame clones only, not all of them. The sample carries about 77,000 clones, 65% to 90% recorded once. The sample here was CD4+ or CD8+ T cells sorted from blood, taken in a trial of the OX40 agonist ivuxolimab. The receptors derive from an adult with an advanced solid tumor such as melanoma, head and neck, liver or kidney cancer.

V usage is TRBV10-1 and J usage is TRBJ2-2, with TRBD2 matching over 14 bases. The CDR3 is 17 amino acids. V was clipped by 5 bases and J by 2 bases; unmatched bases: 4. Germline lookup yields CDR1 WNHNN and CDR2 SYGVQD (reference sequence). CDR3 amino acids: CASSPTSGRANTGELFF. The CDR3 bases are TGCGCCAGCAGTCCGACTAGCGGGAGGGCCAACACCGGGGAGCTGTTTTTT.

The chain's CDR3 is CSVADRGGQPQHF. CDR3 sequence (DNA): TGCAGCGTTGCGGACAGGGGAGGTCAGCCCCAGCATTTT. This chain connects TRBV29-1 to TRBJ1-5, with 9 bases matching TRBD1. Germline assignment: CDR1 SQVTM and CDR2 ANQGSEA. V shed 4 bases and J 6 bases; nucleotides not matched to a gene: 4. The CDR3 contains 13 residues. The whole variable domain, remainder taken from reference TRBV29-1 and TRBJ1-5, is SAVISQKPSRDICQRGTSLTIQCQVDSQVTMMFWYRQQPGQSLTLIATANQGSEATYESGFVIDKFPISRPNLTFSTLTVSNMSPEDSSIYLCSVADRGGQPQHFGDGTRLSIL.

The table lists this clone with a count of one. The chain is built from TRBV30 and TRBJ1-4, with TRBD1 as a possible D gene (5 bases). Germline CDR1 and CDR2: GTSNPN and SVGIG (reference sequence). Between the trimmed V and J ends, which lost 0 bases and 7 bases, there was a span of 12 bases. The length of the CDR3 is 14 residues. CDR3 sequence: CAWSVGQSGEKLFF. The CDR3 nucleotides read TGTGCCTGGAGTGTGGGGCAGTCAGGTGAAAAACTGTTTTTT.

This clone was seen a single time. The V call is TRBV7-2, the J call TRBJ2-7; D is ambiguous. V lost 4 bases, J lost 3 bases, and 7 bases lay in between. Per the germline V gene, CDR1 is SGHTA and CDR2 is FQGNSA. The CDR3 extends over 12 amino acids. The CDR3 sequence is CASSSDNYEQYF. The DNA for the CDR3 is TGTGCCAGCAGCTCCGACAACTACGAGCAGTACTTC.

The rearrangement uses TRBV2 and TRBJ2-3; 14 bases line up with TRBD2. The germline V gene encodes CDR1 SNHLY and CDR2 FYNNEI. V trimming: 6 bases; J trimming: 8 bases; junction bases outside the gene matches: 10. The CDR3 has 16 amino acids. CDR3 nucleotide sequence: TGTGCCAGCAGGGAACGACTAGCGGGAGGGCCTGGTACGCAGTATTTT. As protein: CASRERLAGGPGTQYF.

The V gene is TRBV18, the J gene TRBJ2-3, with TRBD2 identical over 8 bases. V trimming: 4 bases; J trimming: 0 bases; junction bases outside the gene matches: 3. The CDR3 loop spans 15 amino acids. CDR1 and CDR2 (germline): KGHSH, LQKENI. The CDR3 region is CASSLAGFSTDTQYF. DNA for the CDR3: TGTGCCAGCTCACTAGCGGGGTTCAGCACAGATACGCAGTATTTT.

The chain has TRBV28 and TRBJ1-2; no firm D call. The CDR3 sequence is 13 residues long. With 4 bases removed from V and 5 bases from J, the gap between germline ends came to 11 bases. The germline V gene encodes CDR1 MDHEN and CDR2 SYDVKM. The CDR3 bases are TGTGCCAGCAGTTCCGACTCTGCTTATGGCTACACCTTC. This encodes CASSSDSAYGYTF.

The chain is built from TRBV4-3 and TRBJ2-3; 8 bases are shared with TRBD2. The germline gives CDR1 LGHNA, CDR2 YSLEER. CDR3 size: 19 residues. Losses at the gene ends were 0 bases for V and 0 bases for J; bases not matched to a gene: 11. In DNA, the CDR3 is TGCGCCAGCAGCCAAGACCGATTGCGCGGCGGGAGGAGCACAGATACGCAGTATTTT. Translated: CASSQDRLRGGRSTDTQYF.

Here the CDR3 reads CASSSRGDEQFF. The CDR3 DNA reads as TGTGCCAGCAGCTCCAGGGGCGATGAGCAGTTCTTC. The chain has TRBV11-2 and TRBJ2-1; D may be TRBD1 (6 bases). CDR1 is SGHAT, CDR2 FQNNGV, per germline. V was clipped by 4 bases and J by 8 bases, with 9 bases between them. The CDR3 is 12 amino acids.

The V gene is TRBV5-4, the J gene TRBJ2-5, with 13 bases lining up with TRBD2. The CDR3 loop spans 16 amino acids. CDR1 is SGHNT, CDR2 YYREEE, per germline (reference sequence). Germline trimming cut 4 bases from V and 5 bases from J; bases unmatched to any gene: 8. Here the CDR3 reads CASSPRTSGSWETQYF. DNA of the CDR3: TGTGCCAGCAGCCCTCGGACTAGCGGGAGTTGGGAGACCCAGTACTTC.

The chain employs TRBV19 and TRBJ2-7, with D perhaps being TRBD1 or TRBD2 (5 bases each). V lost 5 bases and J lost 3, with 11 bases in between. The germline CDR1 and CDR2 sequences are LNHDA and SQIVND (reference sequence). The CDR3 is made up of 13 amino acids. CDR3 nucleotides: TGTGCCAGTAGTGAAGGGACGGACTACGAGCAGTACTTC. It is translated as CASSEGTDYEQYF.

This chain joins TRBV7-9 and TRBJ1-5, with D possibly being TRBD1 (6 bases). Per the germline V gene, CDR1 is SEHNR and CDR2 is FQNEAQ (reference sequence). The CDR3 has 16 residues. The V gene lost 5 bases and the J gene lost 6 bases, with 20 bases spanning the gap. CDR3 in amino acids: CASSPRGGAEGQPQHF. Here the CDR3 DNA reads TGTGCCAGCAGCCCTAGGGGGGGCGCGGAGGGTCAGCCCCAGCATTTT.

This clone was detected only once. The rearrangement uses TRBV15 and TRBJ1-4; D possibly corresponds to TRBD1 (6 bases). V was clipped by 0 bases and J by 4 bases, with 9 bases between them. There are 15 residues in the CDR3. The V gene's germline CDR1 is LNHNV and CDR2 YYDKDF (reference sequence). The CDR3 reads CATSREGGHNEKLFF. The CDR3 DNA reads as TGTGCCACCAGCAGAGAAGGGGGACATAATGAAAAACTGTTTTTT.

As DNA, the CDR3 is TGTGCCAGCAGCCACGCCGGGACAGGAGTTCCCTACGAGCAGTACTTC. This gives the protein CASSHAGTGVPYEQYF. V is TRBV7-2 and J is TRBJ2-7; TRBD1 matches at 8 bases. Germline assignment: CDR1 SGHTA and CDR2 FQGNSA. With V trimmed by 5 bases and J by 2 bases, 11 bases remained unmatched. This CDR3 is 16 amino acids long.

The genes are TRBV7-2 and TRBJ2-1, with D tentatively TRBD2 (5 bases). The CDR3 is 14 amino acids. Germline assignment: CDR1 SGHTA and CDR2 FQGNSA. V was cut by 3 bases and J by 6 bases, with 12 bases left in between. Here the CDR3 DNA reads TGTGCCAGCAGCTTCGGACTCGACCGCAATGAGCAGTTCTTC. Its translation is CASSFGLDRNEQFF.

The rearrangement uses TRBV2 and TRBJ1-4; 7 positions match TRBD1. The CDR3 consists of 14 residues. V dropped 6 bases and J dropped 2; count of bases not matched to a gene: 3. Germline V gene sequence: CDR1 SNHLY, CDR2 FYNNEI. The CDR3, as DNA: TGTGCCAGCAGCGCCAGGGGGACTAATGAAAAACTGTTTTTT. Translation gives CASSARGTNEKLFF.

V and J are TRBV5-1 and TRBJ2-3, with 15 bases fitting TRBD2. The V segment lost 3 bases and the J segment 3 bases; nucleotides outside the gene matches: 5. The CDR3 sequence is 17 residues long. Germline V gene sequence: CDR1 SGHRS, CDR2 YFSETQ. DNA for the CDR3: TGCGCCAGCAGCTCCGGACTAGCGGGGGGGCCAACAGATACGCAGTATTTT. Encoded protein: CASSSGLAGGPTDTQYF.

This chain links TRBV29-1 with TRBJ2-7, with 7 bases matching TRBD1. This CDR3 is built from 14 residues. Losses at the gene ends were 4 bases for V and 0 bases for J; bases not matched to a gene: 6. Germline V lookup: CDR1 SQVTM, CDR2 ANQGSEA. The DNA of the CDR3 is TGCAGCGTTGGACAGGGTACAAGCTCCTACGAGCAGTACTTC. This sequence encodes CSVGQGTSSYEQYF.